The text below deals with one TCR beta chain. The antigen remains unidentified. Here immunoSEQ multiplex PCR was the method, and the copy in TCRdb shows in-frame clones only, minus some. The sample consists of 150,000 to 200,000 clones, about 83% of them appearing once. CDR1 is MNHEY and CDR2 is SMNVEV in the germline V gene (reference sequence). This CDR3 has 17 residues. V lost 5 bases and J lost 8, with 27 bases in between. The data derive from a study of cytomegalovirus exposure and HLA in healthy donors. Study-level findings and limits: Most TCR sequences were seen very rarely across donors, but some public TCRs occurred in many. It was confirmed in vitro that a few of the CMV-associated chains were specific for CMV antigens. It was found in a later analysis that first-cohort TCR clusters tended to co-occur in the 90 to 150 validation repertoires.

J is TRBJ1-2 and V is TRBV27; tentatively, D is TRBD1 (5 bases). Sequencing used PBMCs. The clonotype comes from a woman younger than 30 in good health and CMV-seronegative. The DNA of the CDR3 is TGTGCCAGCAGTCCATCCTGGTCAAGGACATACTATGTGGGCTACACCTTC. It is translated as CASSPSWSRTYYVGYTF.